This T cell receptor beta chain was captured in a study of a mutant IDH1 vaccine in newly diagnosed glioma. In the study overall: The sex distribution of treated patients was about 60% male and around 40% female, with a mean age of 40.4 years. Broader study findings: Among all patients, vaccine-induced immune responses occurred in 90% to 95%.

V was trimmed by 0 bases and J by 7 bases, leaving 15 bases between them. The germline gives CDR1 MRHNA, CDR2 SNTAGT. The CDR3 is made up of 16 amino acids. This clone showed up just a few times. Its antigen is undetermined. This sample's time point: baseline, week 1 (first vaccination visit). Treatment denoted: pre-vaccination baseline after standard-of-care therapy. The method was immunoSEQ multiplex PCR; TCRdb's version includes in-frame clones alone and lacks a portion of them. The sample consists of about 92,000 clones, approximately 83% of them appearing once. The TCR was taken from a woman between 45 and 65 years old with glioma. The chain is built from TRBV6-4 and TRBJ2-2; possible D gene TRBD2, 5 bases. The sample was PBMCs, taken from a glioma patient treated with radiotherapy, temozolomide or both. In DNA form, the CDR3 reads TGTGCCAGCAGTGACTCCGGGGTTAGCGAAATCGGGGAGCTGTTTTTT. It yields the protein CASSDSGVSEIGELFF.